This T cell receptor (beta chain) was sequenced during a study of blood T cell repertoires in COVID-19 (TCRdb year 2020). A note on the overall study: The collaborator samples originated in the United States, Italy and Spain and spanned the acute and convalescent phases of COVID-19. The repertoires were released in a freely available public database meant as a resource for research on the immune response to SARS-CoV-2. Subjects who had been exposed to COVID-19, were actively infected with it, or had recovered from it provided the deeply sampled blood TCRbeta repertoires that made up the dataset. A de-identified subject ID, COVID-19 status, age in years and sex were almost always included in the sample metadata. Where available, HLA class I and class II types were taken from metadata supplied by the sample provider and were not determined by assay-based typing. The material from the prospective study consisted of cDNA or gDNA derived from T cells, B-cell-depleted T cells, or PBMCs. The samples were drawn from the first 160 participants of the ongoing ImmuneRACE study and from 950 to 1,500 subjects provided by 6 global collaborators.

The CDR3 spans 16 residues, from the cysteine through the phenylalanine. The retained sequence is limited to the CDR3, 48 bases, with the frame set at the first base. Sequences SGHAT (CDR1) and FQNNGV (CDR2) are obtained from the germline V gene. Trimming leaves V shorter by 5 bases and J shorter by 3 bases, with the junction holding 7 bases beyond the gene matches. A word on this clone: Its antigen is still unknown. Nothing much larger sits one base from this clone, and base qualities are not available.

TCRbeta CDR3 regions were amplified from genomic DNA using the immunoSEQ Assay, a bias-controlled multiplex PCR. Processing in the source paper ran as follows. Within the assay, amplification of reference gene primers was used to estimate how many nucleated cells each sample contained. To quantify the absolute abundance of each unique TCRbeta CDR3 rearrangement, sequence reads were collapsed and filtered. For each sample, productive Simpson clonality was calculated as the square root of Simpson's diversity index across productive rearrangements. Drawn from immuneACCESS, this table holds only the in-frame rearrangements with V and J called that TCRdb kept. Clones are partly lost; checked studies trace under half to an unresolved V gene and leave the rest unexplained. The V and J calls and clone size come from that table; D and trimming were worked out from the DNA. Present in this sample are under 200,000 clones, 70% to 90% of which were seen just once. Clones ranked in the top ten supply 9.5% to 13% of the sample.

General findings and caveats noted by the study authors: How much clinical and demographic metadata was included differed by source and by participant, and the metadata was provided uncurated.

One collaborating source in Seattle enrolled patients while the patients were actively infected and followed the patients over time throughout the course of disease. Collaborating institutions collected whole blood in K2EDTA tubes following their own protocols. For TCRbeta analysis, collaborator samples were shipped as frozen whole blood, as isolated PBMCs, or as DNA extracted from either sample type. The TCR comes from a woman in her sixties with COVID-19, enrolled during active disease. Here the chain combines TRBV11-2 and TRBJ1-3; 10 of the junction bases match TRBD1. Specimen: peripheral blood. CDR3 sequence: CASSARQGAVGNTIYF. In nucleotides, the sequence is TGTGCCAGCAGCGCCCGACAGGGGGCGGTTGGAAACACCATATATTTT.